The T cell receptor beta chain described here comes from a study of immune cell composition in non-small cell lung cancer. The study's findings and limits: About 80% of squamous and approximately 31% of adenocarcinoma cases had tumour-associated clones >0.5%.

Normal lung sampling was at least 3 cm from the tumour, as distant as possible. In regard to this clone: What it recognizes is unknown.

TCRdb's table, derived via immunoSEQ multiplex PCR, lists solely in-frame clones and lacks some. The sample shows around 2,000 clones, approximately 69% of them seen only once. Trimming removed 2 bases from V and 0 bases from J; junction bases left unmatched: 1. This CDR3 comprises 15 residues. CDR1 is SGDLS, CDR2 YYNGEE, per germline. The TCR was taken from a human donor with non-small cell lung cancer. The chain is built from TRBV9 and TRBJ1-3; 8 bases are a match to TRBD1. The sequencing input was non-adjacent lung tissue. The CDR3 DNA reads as TGTGCCAGCAGCGTTACAGGGGGCTCTGGAAACACCATATATTTT. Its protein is CASSVTGGSGNTIYF.